The 21 T cell receptor beta chains below were found in one sample sequenced in a study of spatial heterogeneity in lung cancer. Sample time point: sample taken at primary tumor resection. Whole RNA from tumor, nontumor lung or frozen PBMC was sequenced unsorted. In TCRdb, the 5' RACE reads were re-called with MiXCR into one record per CDR3 protein. The data contain tens of thousands of distinct CDR3 sequences, roughly 14% of them singletons. The sample in question was PBMCs, obtained at surgery. The receptors were sampled from a male donor with early-stage non-small cell lung cancer.

This clonotype was observed a few times. The chain combines TRBV2 with TRBJ2-3; D is perhaps TRBD2 (6 bases). The V end was cut by 4 bases, the J end by 0 bases, with 14 bases between. Germline V gene data show CDR1 as SNHLY and CDR2 as FYNNEI. The CDR3 totals 16 residues. The CDR3 loop is CASSVSRDSSTDTQYF. The CDR3 DNA is TGTGCCAGCAGTGTATCGAGGGACTCTAGCACAGATACGCAGTATTTT. The entire variable domain, with the rest obtained from reference TRBV2 and TRBJ2-3, is as follows: EPEVTQTPSHQVTQMGQEVILRCVPISNHLYFYWYRQILGQKVEFLVSFYNNEISEKSEIFDDQFSVERPDGSNFTLKIRSTKLEDSAMYFCASSVSRDSSTDTQYFGPGTRLTVL.

The chain employs TRBV6-2 or TRBV6-3 and TRBJ1-1; D remains unclear. In germline, CDR1 is MNHEY, CDR2 SVGEGT. The CDR3 is made up of 14 amino acids. Trimming took 0 bases from V and 0 from J, leaving 5 bases between them. The CDR3 region has the DNA TGTGCCAGCAGTTACTCGACCGTGAACACTGAAGCTTTCTTT. Translation: CASSYSTVNTEAFF.

This clonotype was seen only a few times. The V and J genes are TRBV12-3 or TRBV12-4 and TRBJ1-2; D call uncertain. The V gene lost 6 bases and the J gene lost 2 bases, with 7 bases spanning the gap. This CDR3 region has 12 residues. CDR3 nucleotide sequence: TGTGCCAGCAGCGACGGGAACTATGGCTACACCTTC. It yields the protein CASSDGNYGYTF.

V gene TRBV27 combines with J gene TRBJ1-5, with D possibly being TRBD1 (6 bases). This CDR3 comprises 15 residues. Germline CDR1 is MNHEY and CDR2 is SMNVEV (reference sequence). V was clipped by 4 bases and J by 2 bases, with 12 bases between them. This chain's CDR3 is CASSSTGKGNQPQHF. DNA for the CDR3: TGTGCCAGCAGTTCAACAGGGAAGGGCAATCAGCCCCAGCATTTT.

The chain carries TRBV30 and TRBJ2-3; 8 bases line up with TRBD2. The CDR3 extends over 15 amino acids. Germline-derived CDR1 and CDR2 are GTSNPN and SVGIG (reference sequence). Trimming at V came to 3 bases and at J to 0 bases, leaving 5 bases not matched to a gene. As DNA, the CDR3 is TGTGCCTGGAGCGAGACTAGCGTTAGCACAGATACGCAGTATTTT. Translating gives CAWSETSVSTDTQYF.

This clonotype was counted at least ten times. V and J are TRBV28 and TRBJ1-6; tentative D call: TRBD1 (5 bases). Germline V CDR1 and CDR2: MDHEN, SYDVKM. The germline V and J ends were trimmed by 2 bases and 0 bases, with 14 bases remaining between them. There are 18 residues in the CDR3. DNA of the CDR3: TGTGCCAGCAGTTTAGGGGCAGGAAGAGGCTCCTATAATTCACCCCTCCACTTT. This translates into CASSLGAGRGSYNSPLHF. The full variable domain, rest sourced from reference TRBV28 and TRBJ1-6, is DVKVTQSSRYLVKRTGEKVFLECVQDMDHENMFWYRQDPGLGLRLIYFSYDVKMKEKGDIPEGYSVSREKKERFSLILESASTNQTSMYLCASSLGAGRGSYNSPLHFGNGTRLTVT.

This clonotype was found a few times. This rearrangement joins TRBV6-5 to TRBJ1-2, with D possibly TRBD1 on 6 matching bases. The germline V gene has CDR1 MNHEY and CDR2 SVGAGI. V shed 2 bases and J shed 5 bases, with 9 bases lying between them. The CDR3 has 13 amino acids. The CDR3 is CASSYTGNYGYTF. The CDR3 DNA sequence: TGTGCCAGCAGTTACACAGGGAATTATGGCTACACCTTC.

This clonotype was recorded a few times. The rearrangement links TRBV5-1 to TRBJ2-1; TRBD2 matches 10 bases. V lost 2 bases to trimming and J lost 7 bases; unmatched junction nucleotides: 3. Germline values: CDR1 SGHRS, CDR2 YFSETQ. There are 14 residues in the CDR3. The CDR3 coding sequence is TGCGCCAGCAGCTTAACTAGCGGGGTTAATGAGCAGTTCTTC. Translation: CASSLTSGVNEQFF.

This clonotype was observed a few times. The V and J genes are TRBV7-9 and TRBJ2-3; 7 positions agree with TRBD1. CDR1 is SEHNR, CDR2 FQNEAQ, per germline (reference sequence). V trimming: 4 bases; J trimming: 4 bases; junction bases outside the gene matches: 5. This CDR3 is built from 14 residues. The CDR3 here is CASSYRQGPDTQYF. CDR3 DNA: TGTGCCAGCAGCTACAGACAGGGCCCAGATACGCAGTATTTT.

This clonotype was detected only a few times. The rearrangement links TRBV29-1 to TRBJ2-1; D might be TRBD1 (6 bases). The CDR3 sequence is 12 residues long. In germline, CDR1 is SQVTM, CDR2 ANQGSEA. Trimming stripped 4 bases from V and 9 bases from J, with 13 bases between. CDR3 region: CSVGRTELEQFF. CDR3 nucleotides: TGCAGCGTTGGGAGGACAGAGCTTGAGCAGTTCTTC.

This clonotype was seen a handful of times. This chain uses TRBV5-4 with TRBJ2-3; perhaps TRBD2 as D (6 bases). Germline-derived CDR1 and CDR2 are SGHNT and YYREEE (reference sequence). CDR3 length: 13 amino acids. The germline V and J ends were trimmed by 2 bases and 8 bases, with 12 bases remaining between them. Here the CDR3 reads CASSFSEGGTQYF. CDR3 bases: TGTGCCAGCAGCTTCTCGGAGGGAGGTACGCAGTATTTT.

This clonotype was detected a few times. This rearrangement joins TRBV3-1 to TRBJ2-1; D call uncertain. The CDR3 runs 15 residues. Germline V gene lookup returns CDR1 LGHDT and CDR2 YNNKEL (reference sequence). The germline V and J ends were trimmed by 4 bases and 2 bases, with 12 bases remaining between them. The CDR3 protein is CASSPDQRPYNEQFF. The CDR3 DNA sequence: TGTGCCAGCAGCCCCGACCAGCGCCCCTACAATGAGCAGTTCTTC.

This clonotype has at least ten counts. The genes are TRBV5-6 and TRBJ2-4; perhaps D is TRBD1 or TRBD2 (5 bases each). CDR3 length: 11 residues. CDR1 and CDR2 (germline): SGHDT, YYEEEE. Between the trimmed V and J ends, which lost 1 base and 11 bases, there was a span of 7 bases. The CDR3 loop reads CASSLQGLQYF. The CDR3 DNA follows: TGTGCCAGCAGCTTGCAGGGACTTCAGTACTTC. Using reference TRBV5-6 and TRBJ2-4 for the parts outside the CDR3, the full variable domain is DAGVTQSPTHLIKTRGQQVTLRCSPKSGHDTVSWYQQALGQGPQFIFQYYEEEERQRGNFPDRFSGHQFPNYSSELNVNALLLGDSALYLCASSLQGLQYFGAGTRLSVL.

This clonotype was seen more than once but under ten times. The rearrangement uses TRBV2 and TRBJ2-3; D possibly corresponds to TRBD2 (5 bases). This CDR3 is built from 15 residues. The V and J ends lost 5 bases and 6 bases respectively, with 18 bases between them. Germline CDR1 SNHLY, CDR2 FYNNEI. CDR3: CASSLSRLPGDTQYF. CDR3 in DNA: TGTGCCAGCAGTCTTTCACGACTACCGGGGGATACGCAGTATTTT.

This clonotype was counted many times. The rearrangement links TRBV7-9 to TRBJ2-7, with 7 bases fitting TRBD1. Germline CDR1 is SEHNR and CDR2 is FQNEAQ (reference sequence). There are 13 residues in the CDR3. Trimming removed 3 bases from V and 2 bases from J; junction bases left unmatched: 1. CDR3 residues: CASSLGQPYEQYF. The CDR3 bases are TGTGCCAGCAGCTTGGGACAGCCCTACGAGCAGTACTTC.

This clonotype showed up just a few times. The V gene is TRBV20-1, the J gene TRBJ2-1; possible D gene TRBD2, 5 bases. The CDR3 covers 11 residues. Germline V gene data show CDR1 as DFQATT and CDR2 as SNEGSKA (reference sequence). V was trimmed by 3 bases and J by 8 bases, leaving 8 bases between them. CDR3 amino acids: CSARLLDEQFF. The CDR3 coding sequence is TGCAGTGCTAGGCTACTAGATGAGCAGTTCTTC.

This clonotype was picked up a small number of times. The rearrangement links TRBV7-9 to TRBJ2-7; D is unresolved. Germline lookup yields CDR1 SEHNR and CDR2 FQNEAQ (reference sequence). Trimming stripped 1 base from V and 2 bases from J, with 9 bases between. This CDR3 spans 14 amino acids. Here the CDR3 reads CASSLGFSTYEQYF. CDR3 nucleotide sequence: TGTGCCAGCAGCTTAGGGTTTTCGACCTACGAGCAGTACTTC.

This clonotype has more than one count but fewer than ten. This chain uses TRBV21-1 with TRBJ1-1; the table's D call of TRBD1 was not tested on the DNA. TRBV21-1 is assigned pseudogene status. The CDR3 loop spans 18 amino acids. The CDR3 nucleotides are TGTGCCAGCAGCCCCCAACCAGGGACCGAAGGAGGGGGCACTGAAGCTTTCTTT. Amino acid sequence: CASSPQPGTEGGGTEAFF.

This clonotype appeared many times. The chain combines TRBV29-1 with TRBJ2-7; 7 bases line up with TRBD1. Trimming cost V 4 bases and J 2 bases; bases outside gene matches: 2. CDR1 and CDR2 (germline): SQVTM, ANQGSEA. This CDR3 contains 12 residues. The CDR3 is CSVAGQTYEQYF. DNA for the CDR3: TGCAGCGTTGCGGGACAGACCTACGAGCAGTACTTC.

V gene TRBV4-3 combines with J gene TRBJ1-1; 8 nucleotides match TRBD1. This CDR3 comprises 15 residues. Germline-derived CDR1 and CDR2 are LGHNA and YSLEER. Trimming cost V 2 bases and J 7 bases; bases outside gene matches: 9. The chain's CDR3 is CASSQQYDRGSEAFF. The CDR3 coding sequence is TGCGCCAGCAGCCAACAGTACGACAGGGGTAGTGAAGCTTTCTTT.

This clonotype occurred a few times. The V and J genes are TRBV18 and TRBJ2-3, with 7 bases matching TRBD1. J was trimmed by 6 bases and V by 3 bases; bases with no gene match: 6. Germline CDR1 KGHSH, CDR2 LQKENI. The CDR3 runs 14 residues. The CDR3 here is CASSPPGTADTQYF. The CDR3 nucleotides are TGTGCCAGCTCACCCCCTGGGACAGCCGATACGCAGTATTTT. The full variable domain, rest sourced from reference TRBV18 and TRBJ2-3, is NAGVMQNPRHLVRRRGQEARLRCSPMKGHSHVYWYRQLPEEGLKFMVYLQKENIIDESGMPKERFSAEFPKEGPSILRIQQVVRGDSAAYFCASSPPGTADTQYFGPGTRLTVL.